This T cell receptor beta chain was obtained from a study of beta chain features in type 1 diabetes. Germline lookup yields CDR1 SGHTA and CDR2 FQGNSA. The CDR3 spans 15 residues. Trimming cost V 6 bases and J 5 bases; bases outside gene matches: 11. Since all of the isolated RNA was reverse transcribed, expressed TCRB transcripts were what got sequenced. The protocol was immunoSEQ multiplex PCR, while the TCRdb copy is restricted to in-frame clones and leaves out a portion. The sample comprises a few hundred thousand clones, 9.5% to 13% of which are singletons, and less than 1.5% rests with the top ten.

The chain is built from TRBV7-2 and TRBJ2-7, with 9 bases identical to TRBD2. Source material: central memory CD4+ T cells from blood. This TCR was recovered from a man between 18 and 29 years old in good health. The CDR3 loop reads CASSLSLAGNNEQYF. The CDR3 bases are TGTGCCAGCAGTCTCAGTCTAGCGGGAAACAACGAGCAGTACTTC.